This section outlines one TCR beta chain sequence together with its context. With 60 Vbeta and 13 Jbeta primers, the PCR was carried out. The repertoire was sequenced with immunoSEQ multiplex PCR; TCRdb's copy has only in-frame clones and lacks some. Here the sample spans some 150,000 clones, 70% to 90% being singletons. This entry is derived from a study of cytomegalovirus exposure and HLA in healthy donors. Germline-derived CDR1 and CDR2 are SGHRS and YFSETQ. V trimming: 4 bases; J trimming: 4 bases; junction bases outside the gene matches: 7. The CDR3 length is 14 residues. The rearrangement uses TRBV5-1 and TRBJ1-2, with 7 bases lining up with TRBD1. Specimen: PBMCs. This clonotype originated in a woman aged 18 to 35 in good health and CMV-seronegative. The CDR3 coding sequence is TGCGCCAGCAGCACGGGACAGTCCCCCTATGGCTACACCTTC. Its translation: CASSTGQSPYGYTF.